One and the same sample provided the 9 T cell receptor beta chains below, sequenced in a study of early stage breast cancer tumors. Libraries were prepared by immunoSEQ multiplex PCR; TCRdb keeps only in-frame clonotypes and omits some of them. The sample yields approximately 33,000 clones, 74% seen once. The sample comprised blood. All receptors come from a middle-aged person with breast cancer.

The table lists this clone with a few counts. The rearrangement links TRBV2 to TRBJ2-3; no definite D call. Trimming shortened V by 6 bases and J by 0 bases, and 13 bases separated the two germline ends. CDR1 and CDR2 from the germline V gene are SNHLY and FYNNEI. The CDR3 runs to 15 residues. CDR3 sequence reads: CASSPYTLSTDTQYF. The CDR3 nucleotides are TGTGCCAGCAGCCCCTATACGCTAAGCACAGATACGCAGTATTTT.

In its sample, this clone was seen a few times. The chain is built from TRBV5-6 and TRBJ2-7; D is perhaps TRBD1 or TRBD2 (5 bases each). Germline V gene data show CDR1 as SGHDT and CDR2 as YYEEEE. With 3 bases removed from V and 5 bases from J, the gap between germline ends came to 9 bases. The length of the CDR3 is 12 residues. CDR3 protein: CASSWGTDEQYF. CDR3 nucleotides: TGTGCCAGCAGCTGGGGGACGGACGAGCAGTACTTC.

CDR3: CASARGRRTEAFF. The CDR3 region has the DNA TGTGCCAGCGCCAGGGGGCGAAGGACTGAAGCTTTCTTT. J is TRBJ1-1 and V is TRBV7-6; the match to TRBD1 covers 8 bases. With V trimmed by 8 bases and J by 5 bases, 7 bases remained unmatched. This CDR3 has 13 amino acids. Germline CDR1 SGHVS, CDR2 FNYEAQ.

This chain joins TRBV4-3 and TRBJ2-3, with 11 bases identical to TRBD2. The CDR3 runs 18 residues. J gave up 2 bases and V 3 bases, and 10 bases lay outside the gene matches. The germline V gene has CDR1 LGHNA and CDR2 YSLEER. The CDR3 bases are TGCGCCAGCAGCCAGGGCGTTGGGGGACTAGCGGTCACAGATACGCAGTATTTT. This translates into CASSQGVGGLAVTDTQYF.

The V call is TRBV5-4, the J call TRBJ2-1, with D unclear. The germline V gene has CDR1 SGHNT and CDR2 YYREEE (reference sequence). Deletions cut 4 bases from V and 4 bases from J, with 9 bases between. The CDR3 contains 13 residues. The CDR3 sequence is CASSSGEYNEQFF. CDR3 DNA: TGTGCCAGCAGCAGTGGGGAATACAATGAGCAGTTCTTC. Supplemented by reference TRBV5-4 and TRBJ2-1, the full variable domain reads ETGVTQSPTHLIKTRGQQVTLRCSSQSGHNTVSWYQQALGQGPQFIFQYYREEENGRGNFPPRFSGLQFPNYSSELNVNALELDDSALYLCASSSGEYNEQFFGPGTRLTVL.

The rearrangement uses TRBV7-2 and TRBJ2-3; TRBD2 agrees at 9 bases. The CDR3 totals 15 residues. Germline values: CDR1 SGHTA, CDR2 FQGNSA. V shed 1 base and J 8 bases; nucleotides not matched to a gene: 7. Written as DNA, the CDR3 is TGTGCCAGCAGCTTAGACCCTAGCGGGATAACTACGCAGTATTTT. Translation: CASSLDPSGITTQYF.

This sequence joins TRBV9 and TRBJ1-1; TRBD1 matches at 10 bases. Germline CDR1 and CDR2: SGDLS and YYNGEE. CDR3 length: 13 amino acids. V trimming: 0 bases; J trimming: 11 bases; junction bases outside the gene matches: 4. CDR3 DNA sequence: TGTGCCAGCAGCGTAGGGTCGGGACAGGGGGCTTTCTTT. It translates to CASSVGSGQGAFF.

This chain joins TRBV6-6 and TRBJ2-5, with unresolved D. Trimming pared 1 base from V and 9 bases from J, leaving 9 bases between. Germline V gives CDR1 MNHNY, CDR2 SVGAGI (reference sequence). There are 12 residues in the CDR3. DNA for the CDR3: TGTGCCAGCAGTTACTGGATTGAGGCCCAGTACTTC. It translates to CASSYWIEAQYF.

The rearrangement joins TRBV28 to TRBJ1-1; D may be TRBD1 (5 bases). The germline V gene encodes CDR1 MDHEN and CDR2 SYDVKM. This CDR3 has 14 residues. The V end lost 1 base, the J end lost 1 base, and 7 bases lay between the germline ends. The CDR3 DNA follows: TGTGCCAGCAGTTTATCGGGGACGAACACTGAAGCTTTCTTT. Translation gives CASSLSGTNTEAFF.